These 14 T cell receptor beta chains were all obtained from the same sample, sequenced in a study of lymphopenia after photon versus proton radiotherapy. Some clones are missing from TCRdb's copy, which holds only in-frame ones; the method was immunoSEQ multiplex PCR. The profile covers 40,000 or so clones, with about 85% appearing a single time and about 2.2% taken by the ten largest. The source was peripheral blood, collected from a patient treated with photon-based radiotherapy. Receptor source: a man in his forties with gastric cancer.

This chain connects TRBV5-6 to TRBJ2-5; a weak D match, TRBD1 (6 bases). CDR3 length: 14 amino acids. Trimming stripped 4 bases from V and 2 bases from J, with 12 bases between. CDR1 and CDR2 (germline): SGHDT, YYEEEE. The CDR3 nucleotides read TGTGCCAGCAGCCAACCGGGACAACAAGAGACCCAGTACTTC. Amino acid sequence: CASSQPGQQETQYF.

V is TRBV5-1 and J is TRBJ1-5; 9 nucleotides align to TRBD1. The germline V gene has CDR1 SGHRS and CDR2 YFSETQ. This CDR3 is 16 amino acids long. The junction had 6 bases not matched to a gene; V was cut back by 0 bases and J by 5 bases. The DNA for the CDR3 is TGCGCCAGCAGCTTGGACGGACAGGGGACTGATCAGCCCCAGCATTTT. Its translation is CASSLDGQGTDQPQHF.

The CDR3: CSVQGPSNYGYTF. The DNA of the CDR3 is TGCAGCGTTCAAGGACCTTCTAACTATGGCTACACCTTC. V is TRBV29-1 and J is TRBJ1-2; D gene uncertain. Per the germline V gene, CDR1 is SQVTM and CDR2 is ANQGSEA. V lost 5 bases, J lost 0 bases, and 10 bases lay in between. CDR3 length equals 13 residues.

This clone was seen only once. This sequence joins TRBV5-4 and TRBJ2-5, with D unresolved. V was pared by 2 bases and J by 2 bases, with 7 bases between. This CDR3 comprises 13 residues. CDR1 SGHNT and CDR2 YYREEE come from the germline V gene (reference sequence). The CDR3, as DNA: TGTGCCAGCAGCTTAAACAGACAAGAGACCCAGTACTTC. Translating gives CASSLNRQETQYF.

V gene TRBV5-6 combines with J gene TRBJ2-1; D gene ambiguous. V was cut by 7 bases and J by 8 bases, with 10 bases left in between. The germline V gene encodes CDR1 SGHDT and CDR2 YYEEEE. The CDR3 extends over 11 amino acids. CDR3 in amino acids: CASQKVDEQFF. The CDR3 nucleotides read TGTGCCAGCCAGAAAGTCGATGAGCAGTTCTTC.

This chain connects TRBV7-6 to TRBJ1-2; tentative D call: TRBD1 (5 bases). The CDR3 extends over 17 amino acids. Per the germline V gene, CDR1 is SGHVS and CDR2 is FNYEAQ. Trimming pared 5 bases from V and 0 bases from J, leaving 19 bases between. CDR3 DNA: TGTGCCAGCAGCCCAGCCCTTTGGGGGAGGGCTAACTATGGCTACACCTTC. It yields the protein CASSPALWGRANYGYTF.

The J gene is TRBJ2-4, the V gene TRBV27, with D perhaps TRBD1 or TRBD2 (5 bases each). Germline V lookup: CDR1 MNHEY, CDR2 SMNVEV (reference sequence). This CDR3 has 13 residues. With 2 bases removed from V and 6 bases from J, the gap between germline ends came to 8 bases. DNA of the CDR3: TGTGCCAGCAGTTTACAGGGAGCAAACATTCAGTACTTC. As protein: CASSLQGANIQYF.

This sequence joins TRBV7-9 and TRBJ2-2, with 7 bases matching TRBD1. The trim removed 1 base at V and 1 base at J, leaving 3 bases unmatched. Germline V lookup: CDR1 SEHNR, CDR2 FQNEAQ (reference sequence). This CDR3 contains 16 residues. CDR3 nucleotide sequence: TGTGCCAGCAGCTTAGACAGGACAGGGAACACCGGGGAGCTGTTTTTT. This gives the protein CASSLDRTGNTGELFF.

A few counts support this clone. The V and J genes are TRBV19 and TRBJ1-2; possible D gene TRBD1, 6 bases. The V gene lost 5 bases and the J gene lost 10 bases, with 17 bases spanning the gap. Germline values: CDR1 LNHDA, CDR2 SQIVND (reference sequence). The CDR3 sequence is 13 residues long. The CDR3 nucleotides are TGTGCCAGTAGTCCACGCGGGGGGGACACCTACACCTTC. Translating gives CASSPRGGDTYTF.

This clone was observed a single time. The CDR3 is CASSPTGGIQPQHF. DNA of the CDR3: TGTGCCAGCTCACCGACAGGGGGGATTCAGCCCCAGCATTTT. V is TRBV18 and J is TRBJ1-5, with 9 bases matching TRBD1. The CDR3 loop spans 14 amino acids. Unmatched junction bases numbered 3, after V lost 3 bases and J lost 6 bases. Germline V gene lookup returns CDR1 KGHSH and CDR2 LQKENI. Based on the CDR3 plus reference TRBV18 and TRBJ1-5, the full variable domain is NAGVMQNPRHLVRRRGQEARLRCSPMKGHSHVYWYRQLPEEGLKFMVYLQKENIIDESGMPKERFSAEFPKEGPSILRIQQVVRGDSAAYFCASSPTGGIQPQHFGDGTRLSIL.

The chain recombines TRBV5-1 with TRBJ1-1, with D possibly TRBD1 on 5 matching bases. V lost 3 bases and J lost 4, with 13 bases in between. The CDR3 sequence is 14 residues long. Germline CDR1 and CDR2: SGHRS and YFSETQ. As DNA, the CDR3 is TGCGCCAGCAGCTCATCGTTCGGGGGCACTGAAGCTTTCTTT. It is translated as CASSSSFGGTEAFF.

This chain uses TRBV27 with TRBJ1-1; 8 bases agree with TRBD1. The CDR3 has 19 amino acids. V shed 2 bases, J shed 0 bases, and the junction held 14 bases outside the gene matches. Germline loops: CDR1 MNHEY, CDR2 SMNVEV (reference sequence). CDR3 loop: CASSLIFPRRGQMNTEAFF. CDR3 DNA: TGTGCCAGCAGTTTAATTTTCCCGCGCAGGGGGCAGATGAACACTGAAGCTTTCTTT.

The CDR3: CASSRTGGNEKLFF. For the CDR3, the DNA is TGTGCCAGCAGCCGGACGGGGGGTAATGAAAAACTGTTTTTT. The chain links TRBV11-2 to TRBJ1-4; D might be TRBD1 (5 bases). V gave up 5 bases and J gave up 4 bases, with 11 bases separating them. This CDR3 is 14 amino acids long. Per the germline V gene, CDR1 is SGHAT and CDR2 is FQNNGV.

V and J are TRBV6-5 and TRBJ2-2, with D perhaps matching TRBD1 (5 bases). The V end was cut by 4 bases, the J end by 2 bases, with 14 bases between. Germline CDR1 reads MNHEY; CDR2 reads SVGAGI. The CDR3 consists of 16 residues. The CDR3 DNA reads as TGTGCCAGCAGTTCCCTGGGGCAGGGTAACACCGGGGAGCTGTTTTTT. This gives the protein CASSSLGQGNTGELFF.